This T cell receptor (beta chain) was retrieved from a study of CD8 T cells in ankylosing spondylitis. J lost 0 bases, V lost 1 base, and 4 bases had no gene match. Germline loops: CDR1 SGHKS, CDR2 YYEKEE (reference sequence). The CDR3 spans 16 residues. This clonotype was seen at least ten times. Its antigen is undetermined. Whole-study results and caveats: Several highly homologous variants made up a TCR beta motif, and this motif appeared characteristic of ankylosing spondylitis blood.

A single record per CDR3 protein comes from TCRdb applying MiXCR to the 5' RACE reads. The sample has about 230,000 distinct CDR3 sequences; 8% to 10% are singletons. V is TRBV5-5 and J is TRBJ2-1, with TRBD2 matching over 7 bases. This receptor was taken from a female donor with ankylosing spondylitis or in good health (not recorded which). Sequencing was done on a sample of blood, either unsorted or a sorted T cell fraction (not recorded which). The DNA for the CDR3 is TGTGCCAGCAGCTTGTGGGCGGGGGACTCCTACAATGAGCAGTTCTTC. Its protein is CASSLWAGDSYNEQFF.